This TCR beta chain comes out of a study of PD-1 blockade in classical Hodgkin lymphoma. Turning to the study itself: It was nivolumab at 3 mg/kg, given intravenously every 2 weeks, that patients received.

The CDR3 is 15 residues long. V was shortened by 2 bases and J by 4 bases, with 15 bases between the two germline ends. Germline V gives CDR1 MNHEY, CDR2 SVGAGI. Measured with immunoSEQ multiplex PCR; TCRdb has only the in-frame clones, and not every one. Among over 3,500 clones listed, approximately 70% were seen once. In its sample, this clone was seen a few times. Its antigen is undetermined. The study's findings and limits: CD8+ TCR diversity did not rise significantly by C4D1, unlike CD4+. Baseline TCR diversity was reportedly lower in newly diagnosed patients than in healthy donors. It was reported as lower still in relapsed/refractory patients.

Regarding time point: cycle 4 day 1 (C4D1), after less than 7 weeks of nivolumab. Every patient was affected by relapse after autologous stem cell transplantation, while exposure to brentuximab vedotin was not uniform. Complete response, partial response or progressive disease were the best responses. The material was peripheral blood mononuclear cells (PBMCs), obtained before the fourth cycle of nivolumab. The chain employs TRBV6-5 and TRBJ2-7; perhaps TRBD2 as D (5 bases). This TCR was sampled from a human donor with classical Hodgkin lymphoma. Here the CDR3 reads CASSYGPMGSYEQYF. The CDR3 region has the DNA TGTGCCAGCAGTTACGGACCGATGGGGAGTTACGAGCAGTACTTC.